These 10 T cell receptor beta chains came from one sample sequenced in a study of T cells in Graves' hyperthyroidism and ophthalmopathy. TCR beta CDR3 regions were amplified from RNA transcripts. Researchers ran a first-round RT-PCR on the TCR CDR3 using the HTBI primer set. TCRdb fed the multiplex PCR reads into MiXCR, producing one record per CDR3 protein. The sample has some 560,000 distinct CDR3 sequences; 15% to 19% are singletons. Sequencing input: blood. These receptors were obtained from a woman in her thirties with Graves' hyperthyroidism.

In its sample, this clonotype was seen many times. The V and J genes are TRBV2 and TRBJ1-1; D unresolved. Trimming pared 7 bases from V and 4 bases from J, leaving 13 bases between. CDR1 and CDR2 (germline): SNHLY, FYNNEI. The CDR3 consists of 13 residues. The CDR3 sequence: CASTDTPFTEAFF. DNA of the CDR3: TGTGCCAGCACCGACACACCCTTCACTGAAGCTTTCTTT.

This clonotype occurred many times. This sequence joins TRBV11-2 and TRBJ2-3; maybe TRBD2 (6 bases). This CDR3 comprises 17 residues. Deletions cut 5 bases from V and 0 bases from J, with 18 bases between. CDR1 is SGHAT, CDR2 FQNNGV, per germline. This chain's CDR3 is CASSPLWGDASTDTQYF. The CDR3 DNA follows: TGTGCCAGCAGCCCCCTTTGGGGGGACGCTAGCACAGATACGCAGTATTTT.

The rearrangement links TRBV18 to TRBJ2-7; TRBD2 matches at 11 bases. Germline V gene data show CDR1 as KGHSH and CDR2 as LQKENI. This CDR3 has 15 residues. Trimming at V came to 1 base and at J to 5 bases, leaving 4 bases not matched to a gene. CDR3 region: CASSPRTSGSNEQYF. The CDR3 DNA is TGTGCCAGCTCACCACGAACTAGCGGGAGCAACGAGCAGTACTTC.

This clonotype has only a few counts. The chain carries TRBV10-2 and TRBJ2-2, with 10 bases lining up with TRBD2. Trimming cost V 7 bases and J 6 bases; bases outside gene matches: 8. Germline V gene data show CDR1 as WSHSY and CDR2 as SAAADI. This CDR3 spans 15 amino acids. CDR3: CASTTSGRAAGELFF. DNA for the CDR3: TGCGCCAGCACCACAAGCGGGAGGGCCGCCGGGGAGCTGTTTTTT.

This clonotype has only a few counts. The rearrangement uses TRBV7-9 and TRBJ1-3, with no clear D. The CDR3 has 15 residues. Germline CDR1 SEHNR, CDR2 FQNEAQ (reference sequence). Trimming removed 2 bases from V and 1 base from J, with 9 bases in between. The CDR3 loop is CASSLSRLSGNTIYF. The CDR3 bases are TGTGCCAGCAGCTTAAGTAGACTGTCTGGAAACACCATATATTTT.

The V gene is TRBV9, the J gene TRBJ2-3, with D unclear. Trimming removed 0 bases from V and 0 bases from J, with 8 bases in between. Germline V CDR1 and CDR2: SGDLS, YYNGEE. The CDR3 contains 15 residues. The CDR3: CASSVGLVSTDTQYF. CDR3 DNA: TGTGCCAGCAGCGTAGGGCTAGTTAGCACAGATACGCAGTATTTT.

In its sample, this clonotype was seen a few times. The J gene is TRBJ2-7, the V gene TRBV7-2; 7 bases are a match to TRBD1. CDR1 is SGHTA and CDR2 is FQGNSA in the germline V gene. CDR3 length: 15 residues. Trimming took 5 bases from V and 2 from J; bases not matched to a gene: 9. The CDR3 coding sequence is TGTGCCAGCAGCCGAACCGGGACAGTCACCTACGAGCAGTACTTC. Translated, it gives CASSRTGTVTYEQYF.

This clonotype has a handful of counts. The chain has TRBV6-2 or TRBV6-3 and TRBJ2-7, with TRBD2 matching 9 bases. The V and J ends lost 5 bases and 9 bases, in that order; junction bases with no gene match: 11. The CDR3 length is 14 residues. Germline CDR1 and CDR2: MNHEY and SVGEGT. This chain's CDR3 is CASSLRGLALPQYF. The CDR3 coding sequence is TGTGCCAGCAGTCTACGAGGACTAGCGCTACCGCAGTACTTC.

Only a few counts were recorded for this clonotype. CDR3 nucleotides: TGTGCCACCATAACGGGAGAGAACCAAGAGACCCAGTACTTC. Amino acid sequence: CATITGENQETQYF. This chain connects TRBV24-1 to TRBJ2-5, with a weak D call TRBD2 (6 bases). The CDR3 totals 14 residues. V was pared by 8 bases and J by 0 bases, with 12 bases between. The germline V gene encodes CDR1 KGHDR and CDR2 SFDVKD.

The rearrangement links TRBV5-1 to TRBJ2-1; TRBD2 agrees at 12 bases. This CDR3 spans 16 amino acids. The V gene end was trimmed by 4 bases and the J gene end by 5 bases; junction bases not matched to a gene: 7. CDR1 and CDR2 from the germline V gene are SGHRS and YFSETQ. CDR3 region: CASSETSGRPNNEQFF. CDR3 nucleotides: TGCGCCAGCAGCGAGACTAGCGGGAGACCGAACAATGAGCAGTTCTTC.